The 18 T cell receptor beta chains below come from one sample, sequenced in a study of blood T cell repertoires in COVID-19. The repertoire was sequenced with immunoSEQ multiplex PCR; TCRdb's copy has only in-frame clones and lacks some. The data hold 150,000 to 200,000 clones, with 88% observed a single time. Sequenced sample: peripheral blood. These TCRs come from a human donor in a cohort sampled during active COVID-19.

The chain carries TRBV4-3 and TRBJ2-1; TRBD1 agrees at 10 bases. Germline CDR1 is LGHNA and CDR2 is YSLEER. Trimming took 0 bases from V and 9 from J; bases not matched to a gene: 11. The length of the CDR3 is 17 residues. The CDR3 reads CASSQDYDRGQSFEQFF. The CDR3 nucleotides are TGCGCCAGCAGCCAAGATTATGACAGGGGGCAATCTTTTGAGCAGTTCTTC.

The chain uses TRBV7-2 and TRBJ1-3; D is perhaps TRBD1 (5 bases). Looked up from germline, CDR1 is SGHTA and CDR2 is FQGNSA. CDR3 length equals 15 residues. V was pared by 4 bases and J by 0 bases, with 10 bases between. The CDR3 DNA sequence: TGTGCCAGCAGCTACGCCCAGGGCTCTGGAAACACCATATATTTT. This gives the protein CASSYAQGSGNTIYF.

CDR3 in DNA: TGTGCCAGTAGTATAGGCAGTCTTATAGCCAAAAACATTCAGTACTTC. Encoded protein: CASSIGSLIAKNIQYF. The chain is built from TRBV19 and TRBJ2-4; D ambiguous. Germline CDR1 reads LNHDA; CDR2 reads SQIVND (reference sequence). V lost 1 base to trimming and J lost 0 bases, with 10 bases between them. The CDR3 extends over 16 amino acids.

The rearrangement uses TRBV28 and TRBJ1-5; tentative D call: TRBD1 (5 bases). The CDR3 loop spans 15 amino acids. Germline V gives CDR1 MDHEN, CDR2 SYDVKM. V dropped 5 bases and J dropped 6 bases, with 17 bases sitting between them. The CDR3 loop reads CASSPRQGRSQPQHF. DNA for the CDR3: TGTGCCAGCAGTCCCCGCCAGGGTAGGAGTCAGCCCCAGCATTTT.

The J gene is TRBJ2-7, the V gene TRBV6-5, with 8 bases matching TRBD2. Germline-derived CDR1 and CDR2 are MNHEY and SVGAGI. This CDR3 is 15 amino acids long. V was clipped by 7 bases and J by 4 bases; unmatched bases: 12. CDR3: CASTVRGGAPYEQYF. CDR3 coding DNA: TGTGCCAGCACCGTCCGGGGGGGGGCGCCGTACGAGCAGTACTTC.

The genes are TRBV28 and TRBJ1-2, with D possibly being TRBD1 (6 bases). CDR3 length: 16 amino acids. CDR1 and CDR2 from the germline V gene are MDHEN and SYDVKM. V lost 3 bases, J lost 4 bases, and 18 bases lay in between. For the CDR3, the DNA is TGTGCCAGCAGTTTCGCCTCCCCAACAGGGTTCTATGGCTACACCTTC. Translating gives CASSFASPTGFYGYTF.

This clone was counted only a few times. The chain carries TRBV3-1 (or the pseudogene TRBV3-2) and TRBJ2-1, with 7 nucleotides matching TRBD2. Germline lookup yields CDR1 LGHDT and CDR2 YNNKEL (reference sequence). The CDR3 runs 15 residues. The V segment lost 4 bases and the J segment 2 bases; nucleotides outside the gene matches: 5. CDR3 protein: CASSPRLATYNEQFF. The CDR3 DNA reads TGTGCCAGCAGCCCCCGACTAGCTACCTACAATGAGCAGTTCTTC.

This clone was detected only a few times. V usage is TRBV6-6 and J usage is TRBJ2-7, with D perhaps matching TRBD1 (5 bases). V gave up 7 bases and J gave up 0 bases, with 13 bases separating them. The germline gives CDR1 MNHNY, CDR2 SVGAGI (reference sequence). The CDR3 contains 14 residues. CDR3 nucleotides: TGTGCCAGCAAATCACAGGAATACTCCTACGAGCAGTACTTC. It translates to CASKSQEYSYEQYF.

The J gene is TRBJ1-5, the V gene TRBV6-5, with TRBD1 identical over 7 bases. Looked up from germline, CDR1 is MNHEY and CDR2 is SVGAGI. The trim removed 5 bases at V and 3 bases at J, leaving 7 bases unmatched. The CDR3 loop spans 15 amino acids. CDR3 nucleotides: TGTGCCAGCAGTAACCACAGGGGTTCCAATCAGCCCCAGCATTTT. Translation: CASSNHRGSNQPQHF.

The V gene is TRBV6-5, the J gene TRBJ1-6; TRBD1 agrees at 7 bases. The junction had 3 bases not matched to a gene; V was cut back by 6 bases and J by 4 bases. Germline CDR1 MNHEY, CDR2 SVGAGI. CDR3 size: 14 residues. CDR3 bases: TGTGCCAGCAGGGAGGGGGCATATAATTCACCCCTCCACTTT. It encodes CASREGAYNSPLHF.

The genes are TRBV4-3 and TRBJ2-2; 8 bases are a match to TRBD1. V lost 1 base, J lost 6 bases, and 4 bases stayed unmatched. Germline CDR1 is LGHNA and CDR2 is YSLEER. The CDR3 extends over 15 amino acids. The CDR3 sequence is CASSQGRGLPGELFF. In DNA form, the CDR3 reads TGCGCCAGCAGCCAAGGCAGGGGGCTACCCGGGGAGCTGTTTTTT.

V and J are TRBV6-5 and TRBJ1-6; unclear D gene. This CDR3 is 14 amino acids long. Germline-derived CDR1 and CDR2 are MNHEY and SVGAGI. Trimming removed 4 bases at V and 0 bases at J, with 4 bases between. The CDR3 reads CASSFNSYNSPLHF. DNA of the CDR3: TGTGCCAGCAGTTTTAACTCCTATAATTCACCCCTCCACTTT.

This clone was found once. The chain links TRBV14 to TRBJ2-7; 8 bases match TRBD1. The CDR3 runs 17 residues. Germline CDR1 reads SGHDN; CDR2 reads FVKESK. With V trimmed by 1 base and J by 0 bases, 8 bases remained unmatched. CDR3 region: CASSQGSWTGSSYEQYF. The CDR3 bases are TGTGCCAGCAGCCAAGGCTCCTGGACAGGGAGCTCCTACGAGCAGTACTTC.

CDR3 DNA: TGTGCCAGCAGTAGACGGGAGGGCCGAACAGATACGCAGTATTTT. Protein: CASSRREGRTDTQYF. The gene calls are TRBV25-1 and TRBJ2-3; TRBD2 matches 8 bases. V trimming: 5 bases; J trimming: 3 bases; junction bases outside the gene matches: 7. The CDR3 contains 15 residues. From germline, CDR1 is MGHDK and CDR2 SYGVNS.

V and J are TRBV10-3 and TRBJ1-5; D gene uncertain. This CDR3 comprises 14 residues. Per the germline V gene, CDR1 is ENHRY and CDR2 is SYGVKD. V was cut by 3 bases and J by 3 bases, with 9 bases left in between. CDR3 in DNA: TGTGCCATCAGTGACGCGGGTCCCAATCAGCCCCAGCATTTT. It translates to CAISDAGPNQPQHF.

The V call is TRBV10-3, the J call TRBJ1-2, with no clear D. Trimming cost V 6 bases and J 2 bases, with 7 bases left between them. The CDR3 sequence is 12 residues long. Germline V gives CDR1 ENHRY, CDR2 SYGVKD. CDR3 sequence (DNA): TGTGCCATCAGCGACAACAACTATGGCTACACCTTC. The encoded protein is CAISDNNYGYTF.

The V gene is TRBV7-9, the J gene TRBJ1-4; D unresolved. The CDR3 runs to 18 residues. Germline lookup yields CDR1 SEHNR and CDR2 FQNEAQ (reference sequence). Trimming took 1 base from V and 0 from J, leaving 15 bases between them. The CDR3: CASSLGSRGSATNEKLFF. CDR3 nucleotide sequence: TGTGCCAGCAGCTTAGGGTCGCGGGGAAGCGCAACTAATGAAAAACTGTTTTTT.

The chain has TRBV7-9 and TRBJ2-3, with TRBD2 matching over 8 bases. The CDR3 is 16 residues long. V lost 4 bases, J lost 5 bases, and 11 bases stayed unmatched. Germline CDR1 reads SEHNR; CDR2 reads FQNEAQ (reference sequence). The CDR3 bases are TGTGCCAGCAGCTCCGGGGGGGCCAGGTGGGGAGATACGCAGTATTTT. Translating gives CASSSGGARWGDTQYF. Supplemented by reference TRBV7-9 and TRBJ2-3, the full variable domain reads DTGVSQNPRHKITKRGQNVTFRCDPISEHNRLYWYRQTLGQGPEFLTYFQNEAQLEKSRLLSDRFSAERPKGSFSTLEIQRTEQGDSAMYLCASSSGGARWGDTQYFGPGTRLTVL.